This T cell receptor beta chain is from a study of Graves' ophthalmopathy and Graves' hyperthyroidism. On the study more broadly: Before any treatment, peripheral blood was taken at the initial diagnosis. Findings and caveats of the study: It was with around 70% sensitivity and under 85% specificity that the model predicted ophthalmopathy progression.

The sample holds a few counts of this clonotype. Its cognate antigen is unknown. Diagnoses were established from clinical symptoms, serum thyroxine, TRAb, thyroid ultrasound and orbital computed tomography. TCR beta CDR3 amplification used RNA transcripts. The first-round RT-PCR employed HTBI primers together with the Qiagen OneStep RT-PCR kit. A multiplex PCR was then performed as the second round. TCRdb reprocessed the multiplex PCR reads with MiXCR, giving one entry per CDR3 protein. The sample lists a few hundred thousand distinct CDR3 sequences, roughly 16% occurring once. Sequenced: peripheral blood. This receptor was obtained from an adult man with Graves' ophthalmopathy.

The CDR3 loop is CASSQEVGSQQVELFF. The CDR3 DNA is TGCGCCAGCAGCCAAGAGGTGGGGTCCCAACAAGTGGAGCTGTTTTTT. The chain joins TRBV4-1 to TRBJ2-2; no clear D gene. Trimming stripped 0 bases from V and 10 bases from J, with 18 bases between. Germline CDR1 MGHRA, CDR2 YSYEKL. CDR3 length: 16 amino acids.